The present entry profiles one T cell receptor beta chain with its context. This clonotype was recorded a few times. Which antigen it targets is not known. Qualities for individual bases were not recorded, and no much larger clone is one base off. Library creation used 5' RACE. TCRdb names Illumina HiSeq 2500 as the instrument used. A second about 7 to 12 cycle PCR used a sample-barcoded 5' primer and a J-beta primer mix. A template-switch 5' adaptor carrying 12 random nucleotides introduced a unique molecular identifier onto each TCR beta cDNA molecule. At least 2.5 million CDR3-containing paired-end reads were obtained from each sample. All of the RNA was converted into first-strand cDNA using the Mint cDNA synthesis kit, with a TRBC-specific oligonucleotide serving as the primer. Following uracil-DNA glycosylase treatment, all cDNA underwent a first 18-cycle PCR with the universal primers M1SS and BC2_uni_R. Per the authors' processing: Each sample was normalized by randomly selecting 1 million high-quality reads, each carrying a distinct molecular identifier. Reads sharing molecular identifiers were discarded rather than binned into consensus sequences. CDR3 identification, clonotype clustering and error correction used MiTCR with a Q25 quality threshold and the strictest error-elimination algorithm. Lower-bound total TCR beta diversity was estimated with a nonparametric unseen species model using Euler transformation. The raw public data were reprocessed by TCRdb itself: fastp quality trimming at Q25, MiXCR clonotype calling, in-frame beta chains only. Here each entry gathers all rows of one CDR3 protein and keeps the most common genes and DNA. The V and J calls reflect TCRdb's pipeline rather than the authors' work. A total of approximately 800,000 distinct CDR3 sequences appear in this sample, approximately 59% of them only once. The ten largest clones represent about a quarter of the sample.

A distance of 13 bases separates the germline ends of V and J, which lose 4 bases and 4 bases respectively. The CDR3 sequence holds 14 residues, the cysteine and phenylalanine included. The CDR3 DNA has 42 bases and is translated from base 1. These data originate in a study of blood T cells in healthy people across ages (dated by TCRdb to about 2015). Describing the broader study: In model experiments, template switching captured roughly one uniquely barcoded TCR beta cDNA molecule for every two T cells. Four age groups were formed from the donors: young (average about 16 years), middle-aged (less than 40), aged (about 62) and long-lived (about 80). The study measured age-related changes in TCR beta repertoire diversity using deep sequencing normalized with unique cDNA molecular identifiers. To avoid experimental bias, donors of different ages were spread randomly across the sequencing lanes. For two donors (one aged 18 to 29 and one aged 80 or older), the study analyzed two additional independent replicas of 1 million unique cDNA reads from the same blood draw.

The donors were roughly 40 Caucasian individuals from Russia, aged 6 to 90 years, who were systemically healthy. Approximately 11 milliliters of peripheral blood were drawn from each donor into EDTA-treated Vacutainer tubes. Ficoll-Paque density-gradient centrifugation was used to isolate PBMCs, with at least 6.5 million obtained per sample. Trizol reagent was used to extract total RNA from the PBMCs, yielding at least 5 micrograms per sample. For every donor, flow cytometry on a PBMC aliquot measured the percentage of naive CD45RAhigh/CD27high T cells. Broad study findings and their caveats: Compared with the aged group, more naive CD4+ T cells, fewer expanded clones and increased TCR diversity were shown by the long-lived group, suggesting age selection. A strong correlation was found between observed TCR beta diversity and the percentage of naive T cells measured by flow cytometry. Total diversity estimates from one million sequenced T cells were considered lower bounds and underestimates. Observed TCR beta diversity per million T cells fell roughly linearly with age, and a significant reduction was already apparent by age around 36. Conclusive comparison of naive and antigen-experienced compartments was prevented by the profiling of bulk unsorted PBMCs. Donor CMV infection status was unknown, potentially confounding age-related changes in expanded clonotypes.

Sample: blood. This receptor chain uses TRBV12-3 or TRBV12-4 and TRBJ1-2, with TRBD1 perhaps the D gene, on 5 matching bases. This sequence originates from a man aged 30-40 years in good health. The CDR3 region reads CASSSEGRVYGYTF. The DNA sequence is TGTGCCAGCAGTTCGGAGGGGCGAGTCTATGGCTACACCTTC.